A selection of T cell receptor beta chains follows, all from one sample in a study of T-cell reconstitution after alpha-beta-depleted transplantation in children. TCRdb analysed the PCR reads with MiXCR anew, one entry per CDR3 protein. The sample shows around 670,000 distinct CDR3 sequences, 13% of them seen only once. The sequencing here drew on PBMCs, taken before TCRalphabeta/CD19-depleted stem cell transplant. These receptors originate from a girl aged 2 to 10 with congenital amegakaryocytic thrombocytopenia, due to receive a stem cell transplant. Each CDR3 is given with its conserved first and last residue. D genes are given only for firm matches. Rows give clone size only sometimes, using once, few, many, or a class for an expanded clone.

CDR3aa: CASSQGLAGTGEQFF
CDR3nt: TGCGCCAGCAGCCAAGGACTAGCGGGAACGGGTGAGCAGTTCTTC
j_gene: TRBJ2-1
v_gene: TRBV4-1
abundance: many
d_gene: TRBD2

CDR3aa: CASSHHTSVEAYNEQFF
CDR3nt: TGTGCCAGCAGCCACCACACTTCCGTAGAAGCCTACAATGAGCAGTTCTTC
j_gene: TRBJ2-1
v_gene: TRBV4-2
abundance: -
d_gene: -

CDR3aa: CASTTSFIQGARYNEQFF
CDR3nt: TGCGCCAGCACCACATCGTTTATACAGGGGGCGCGTTACAATGAGCAGTTCTTC
j_gene: TRBJ2-1
v_gene: TRBV5-1
abundance: many
d_gene: TRBD1

CDR3aa: CASSLANGQPQHF
CDR3nt: TGTGCCAGCAGCTTAGCGAATGGTCAGCCCCAGCATTTT
j_gene: TRBJ1-5
v_gene: TRBV7-6
abundance: many
d_gene: -

CDR3aa: CASSQVGRKNTEAFF
CDR3nt: TGCGCCAGCAGCCAGGTTGGCAGGAAGAACACTGAAGCTTTCTTT
j_gene: TRBJ1-1
v_gene: TRBV4-1
abundance: many
d_gene: -

CDR3aa: CASSLGEFYEQYF
CDR3nt: TGTGCCAGCAGTTTGGGGGAGTTCTACGAGCAGTACTTC
j_gene: TRBJ2-7
v_gene: TRBV6-5
abundance: many
d_gene: -

CDR3aa: CASSLASGGFVASYEQYF
CDR3nt: TGTGCCAGCAGTTTAGCTAGCGGAGGGTTTGTAGCCTCCTACGAGCAGTACTTC
j_gene: TRBJ2-7
v_gene: TRBV12-3/TRBV12-4
abundance: -
d_gene: -

CDR3aa: CASSPISGEGLYEQYF
CDR3nt: TGTGCCAGCAGCCCCATCTCGGGGGAGGGCCTCTACGAGCAGTACTTC
j_gene: TRBJ2-7
v_gene: TRBV3-1
abundance: few
d_gene: TRBD2

CDR3aa: CATNQGSNSPLHF
CDR3nt: TGTGCCACGAATCAGGGGAGTAATTCACCCCTCCACTTT
j_gene: TRBJ1-6
v_gene: TRBV6-1
abundance: many
d_gene: -

CDR3aa: CASSRTQVETQYF
CDR3nt: TGTGCCAGCAGTCGGACGCAGGTCGAGACCCAGTACTTC
j_gene: TRBJ2-5
v_gene: TRBV7-9
abundance: -
d_gene: -

CDR3aa: CSANGEQTYEQYF
CDR3nt: TGCAGTGCTAATGGGGAGCAAACCTACGAGCAGTACTTC
j_gene: TRBJ2-7
v_gene: TRBV20-1
abundance: few
d_gene: -

CDR3aa: CSARDSGEPQHF
CDR3nt: TGCAGTGCTAGAGATTCGGGGGAGCCCCAGCATTTT
j_gene: TRBJ1-5
v_gene: TRBV20-1
abundance: -
d_gene: -

CDR3aa: CASSLTRGEQFF
CDR3nt: TGTGCCAGCAGTCTCACTAGGGGCGAGCAGTTCTTC
j_gene: TRBJ2-1
v_gene: TRBV12-3/TRBV12-4
abundance: many
d_gene: -

CDR3aa: CASSSGGTSLVNTIYF
CDR3nt: TGTGCCAGCAGTTCGGGGGGTACTTCTCTGGTTAACACCATATATTTT
j_gene: TRBJ1-3
v_gene: TRBV28
abundance: few
d_gene: -

CDR3aa: CASSLSRGDEKLFF
CDR3nt: TGCGCCAGCAGCTTGTCAAGGGGGGATGAAAAACTGTTTTTT
j_gene: TRBJ1-4
v_gene: TRBV5-1
abundance: many
d_gene: -

CDR3aa: CASSDSHTEAFF
CDR3nt: TGCGCCTCCTCGGACAGCCACACTGAAGCTTTCTTT
j_gene: TRBJ1-1
v_gene: TRBV5-1
abundance: -
d_gene: -

CDR3aa: CASSPPGLERTDTQYF
CDR3nt: TGTGCCAGCAGCCCACCGGGACTAGAAAGAACAGATACGCAGTATTTT
j_gene: TRBJ2-3
v_gene: TRBV11-2
abundance: few
d_gene: TRBD2

CDR3aa: CAWTASGSKFYNEQFF
CDR3nt: TGTGCCTGGACCGCTAGCGGGTCAAAGTTCTACAATGAGCAGTTCTTC
j_gene: TRBJ2-1
v_gene: TRBV30
abundance: -
d_gene: TRBD2

CDR3aa: CASSLADRASGIQYF
CDR3nt: TGCGCCAGCAGCTTGGCAGATCGGGCTAGTGGCATTCAGTACTTC
j_gene: TRBJ2-4
v_gene: TRBV5-1
abundance: -
d_gene: -

CDR3aa: CASKNTEAFF
CDR3nt: TGTGCCAGCAAGAACACTGAAGCTTTCTTT
j_gene: TRBJ1-1
v_gene: TRBV21-1
abundance: many
d_gene: -

CDR3aa: CSARTSGRHYEQYF
CDR3nt: TGCAGTGCTAGGACTAGCGGGAGGCACTACGAGCAGTACTTC
j_gene: TRBJ2-7
v_gene: TRBV20-1
abundance: few
d_gene: TRBD2

CDR3aa: CSARDPGGQALYNEQFF
CDR3nt: TGCAGTGCTAGAGATCCCGGTGGGCAGGCTCTCTACAATGAGCAGTTCTTC
j_gene: TRBJ2-1
v_gene: TRBV20-1
abundance: many
d_gene: -

CDR3aa: CSVEDRLAGVYEQYF
CDR3nt: TGCAGCGTTGAAGATCGTCTAGCGGGAGTCTACGAGCAGTACTTC
j_gene: TRBJ2-7
v_gene: TRBV29-1
abundance: -
d_gene: TRBD2

CDR3aa: CASSLVAGEGEQYF
CDR3nt: TGTGCCAGCAGCTTAGTCGCGGGAGAGGGCGAGCAGTACTTC
j_gene: TRBJ2-7
v_gene: TRBV7-6
abundance: few
d_gene: TRBD2

CDR3aa: CASSLRGTGIGNTEAFF
CDR3nt: TGCGCCAGCAGCTTGCGTGGGACAGGGATTGGGAACACTGAAGCTTTCTTT
j_gene: TRBJ1-1
v_gene: TRBV5-1
abundance: few
d_gene: TRBD1

CDR3aa: CSANSMVDTQYF
CDR3nt: TGCAGTGCAAACAGTATGGTGGATACGCAGTATTTT
j_gene: TRBJ2-3
v_gene: TRBV20-1
abundance: many
d_gene: -

CDR3aa: CASSKGTGGAGANVLTF
CDR3nt: TGTGCCAGCAGCAAAGGGACAGGGGGCGCTGGGGCCAACGTCCTGACTTTC
j_gene: TRBJ2-6
v_gene: TRBV21-1
abundance: few
d_gene: -

CDR3aa: CSARSLSYEQYF
CDR3nt: TGCAGTGCTAGAAGCCTTTCCTACGAGCAGTACTTC
j_gene: TRBJ2-7
v_gene: TRBV20-1
abundance: many
d_gene: -

CDR3aa: CASSWDRVNTGELFF
CDR3nt: TGTGCCAGCAGCTGGGACAGGGTGAACACCGGGGAGCTGTTTTTT
j_gene: TRBJ2-2
v_gene: TRBV7-9
abundance: -
d_gene: TRBD1

CDR3aa: CASTYRTRFPTGELFF
CDR3nt: TGTGCCAGCACCTACAGGACTAGGTTCCCCACCGGGGAGCTGTTTTTT
j_gene: TRBJ2-2
v_gene: TRBV12-3/TRBV12-4
abundance: many
d_gene: TRBD2

CDR3aa: CSVGRVSDRVYEQYF
CDR3nt: TGCAGCGTTGGGAGGGTGTCGGACAGGGTCTACGAGCAGTACTTC
j_gene: TRBJ2-7
v_gene: TRBV29-1
abundance: -
d_gene: TRBD1

CDR3aa: CASSPKGRVGNEQFF
CDR3nt: TGTGCCAGCAGCCCCAAGGGGCGGGTGGGAAATGAGCAGTTCTTC
j_gene: TRBJ2-1
v_gene: TRBV7-3
abundance: -
d_gene: -

CDR3aa: CASSLGNEGFRVNTEAFF
CDR3nt: TGTGCCAGCAGCTTAGGGAACGAGGGCTTCAGGGTGAACACTGAAGCTTTCTTT
j_gene: TRBJ1-1
v_gene: TRBV11-2
abundance: -
d_gene: -

CDR3aa: CAITTGEDYEQFF
CDR3nt: TGTGCCATCACGACGGGAGAGGATTATGAGCAGTTCTTC
j_gene: TRBJ2-1
v_gene: TRBV10-3
abundance: many
d_gene: -

CDR3aa: CSATGPFSGRRNTGELFF
CDR3nt: TGCAGTGCTACCGGACCGTTTAGCGGGAGGCGAAACACCGGGGAGCTGTTTTTT
j_gene: TRBJ2-2
v_gene: TRBV20-1
abundance: many
d_gene: TRBD2

CDR3aa: CSARINGYTF
CDR3nt: TGCAGTGCTAGGATAAATGGCTACACCTTC
j_gene: TRBJ1-2
v_gene: TRBV20-1
abundance: many
d_gene: -

CDR3aa: CASSRTELAGFYEQYF
CDR3nt: TGCGCCAGCAGCCGAACCGAACTAGCGGGATTCTACGAGCAGTACTTC
j_gene: TRBJ2-7
v_gene: TRBV5-1
abundance: many
d_gene: TRBD2

CDR3aa: CASGPGLAGQETQYF
CDR3nt: TGCGCCAGTGGACCGGGACTAGCGGGACAAGAGACCCAGTACTTC
j_gene: TRBJ2-5
v_gene: TRBV5-1
abundance: -
d_gene: TRBD2

CDR3aa: CASSLMPGSTDTQYF
CDR3nt: TGCGCCAGCAGCTTGATGCCGGGGAGTACAGATACGCAGTATTTT
j_gene: TRBJ2-3
v_gene: TRBV5-1
abundance: many
d_gene: -

CDR3aa: CATSQAGTYEQYF
CDR3nt: TGTGCCACCTCACAAGCAGGGACCTACGAGCAGTACTTC
j_gene: TRBJ2-7
v_gene: TRBV24-1
abundance: few
d_gene: -

CDR3aa: CASSLNEGGIFYEQYF
CDR3nt: TGTGCCAGCAGCTTAAACGAAGGAGGAATTTTCTACGAGCAGTACTTC
j_gene: TRBJ2-7
v_gene: TRBV7-9
abundance: few
d_gene: -

CDR3aa: CASSRGTSGTDTQYF
CDR3nt: TGTGCCAGCAGCAGGGGGACTAGCGGAACAGATACGCAGTATTTT
j_gene: TRBJ2-3
v_gene: TRBV7-9
abundance: many
d_gene: TRBD2

CDR3aa: CSASLSRWDTQYF
CDR3nt: TGCAGTGCTAGTTTGTCTAGATGGGATACGCAGTATTTT
j_gene: TRBJ2-3
v_gene: TRBV20-1
abundance: many
d_gene: -

CDR3aa: CASSQDWRFEAFF
CDR3nt: TGTGCCAGCAGCCAAGATTGGAGGTTTGAAGCTTTCTTT
j_gene: TRBJ1-1
v_gene: TRBV3-1
abundance: few
d_gene: -

CDR3aa: CASSPQGPSNNEQFF
CDR3nt: TGTGCCAGCAGCCCCCAGGGCCCCTCTAACAATGAGCAGTTCTTC
j_gene: TRBJ2-1
v_gene: TRBV27
abundance: -
d_gene: -

CDR3aa: CATSSTLAGVDNEQFF
CDR3nt: TGTGCCACCAGCAGTACCCTAGCGGGAGTAGACAATGAGCAGTTCTTC
j_gene: TRBJ2-1
v_gene: TRBV15
abundance: many
d_gene: TRBD2

CDR3aa: CSATTRVNEQYF
CDR3nt: TGCAGTGCTACGACTAGAGTAAACGAGCAGTACTTC
j_gene: TRBJ2-7
v_gene: TRBV20-1
abundance: many
d_gene: -

CDR3aa: CASSGTSGTYEQFF
CDR3nt: TGTGCCAGCAGTGGGACTAGCGGGACCTATGAGCAGTTCTTC
j_gene: TRBJ2-1
v_gene: TRBV7-8
abundance: many
d_gene: TRBD2

CDR3aa: CASTESGTVNYGYTF
CDR3nt: TGTGCCAGCACCGAGTCCGGGACAGTGAACTATGGCTACACCTTC
j_gene: TRBJ1-2
v_gene: TRBV7-9
abundance: many
d_gene: TRBD1

CDR3aa: CASSLVQDNYGYTF
CDR3nt: TGTGCCAGCAGCTTAGTACAGGACAACTATGGCTACACCTTC
j_gene: TRBJ1-2
v_gene: TRBV7-9
abundance: many
d_gene: -

CDR3aa: CATTTTDWPDTQYF
CDR3nt: TGTGCCACAACCACAACCGACTGGCCAGATACGCAGTATTTT
j_gene: TRBJ2-3
v_gene: TRBV10-3
abundance: many
d_gene: -

CDR3aa: CASSGMQTGGSEQYF
CDR3nt: TGTGCCAGCAGCGGGATGCAAACAGGGGGGAGCGAGCAGTACTTC
j_gene: TRBJ2-7
v_gene: TRBV12-3/TRBV12-4
abundance: few
d_gene: TRBD1

CDR3aa: CSVGGTGGLTGNIQYF
CDR3nt: TGCAGCGTTGGGGGTACGGGGGGACTAACCGGAAACATTCAGTACTTC
j_gene: TRBJ2-4
v_gene: TRBV29-1
abundance: few
d_gene: TRBD2

CDR3aa: CAWINGGDGNQPQHF
CDR3nt: TGTGCCTGGATCAACGGAGGGGATGGCAATCAGCCCCAGCATTTT
j_gene: TRBJ1-5
v_gene: TRBV30
abundance: many
d_gene: -